This TCR beta chain was captured by sequencing in a study of metastatic and nonmetastatic thyroid tumors (dated by TCRdb to 2019 to 2021). Some background on the complete study: The researchers compared repertoires between peripheral blood samples and tumor or nodule tissue samples from patients with malignant or benign thyroid disease.

CDR3 length: 14 amino acids, cysteine to phenylalanine. The CDR3 DNA has 42 bases and is translated from base 1. CDR1 and CDR2 (MDHEN, SYDVKM) derive from the germline V gene. V is cut by 7 bases and J by 2 bases, and the space between the germline ends is 14 bases. Before undergoing thyroid surgery, none of the patients had been given any kind of treatment. Patient clinical samples collected from the early 2010s to the late 2010s were retrospectively analysed using T-cell receptor beta sequencing. To prepare the library, PCR was applied. Sequenced on an Illumina HiSeq 4000. High-throughput sequencing was used to profile the CDR3 region of the TCR beta-chain in every patient. The source study handled its data this way. The researchers built a classifier to tell apart papillary thyroid cancer patients with distant metastasis, based on CDR3 differences among clinicopathological groups. To measure repertoire diversity the researchers used the Shannon index, while the Morisita-Horn index served to gauge how similar the tumor and blood repertoires were. Starting from the raw public reads, TCRdb applied fastp trimming at Q25, assembled clones with MiXCR and retained in-frame beta chains. The authors' filters were not applied to this entry. The sample includes roughly 6,000 clones, with around 31% observed a single time. Together, the top ten hold about 37% of the sample.

This clone occurred a few times. What antigen it recognizes has not been identified. Base qualities are not recorded, but no much larger clone differs from it by a single base. On the study overall, not on this receptor specifically: In both blood and tumor samples, malignant tumors were reported to have significantly higher TCR beta diversity than benign nodules.

The TCR comes from a male donor with papillary thyroid cancer or a benign thyroid nodule (not recorded which). Some clones in this sample may be carry-over from other donors' samples. The sample was adjacent normal tissue. The rearranged chain carries TRBV28 and TRBJ1-2; TRBD1 is perhaps the D gene, given 6 matching bases. The DNA is as follows: TGTGCCAGCAACCGACAGGCATTGAACTATGGCTACACCTTC. It specifies CASNRQALNYGYTF.